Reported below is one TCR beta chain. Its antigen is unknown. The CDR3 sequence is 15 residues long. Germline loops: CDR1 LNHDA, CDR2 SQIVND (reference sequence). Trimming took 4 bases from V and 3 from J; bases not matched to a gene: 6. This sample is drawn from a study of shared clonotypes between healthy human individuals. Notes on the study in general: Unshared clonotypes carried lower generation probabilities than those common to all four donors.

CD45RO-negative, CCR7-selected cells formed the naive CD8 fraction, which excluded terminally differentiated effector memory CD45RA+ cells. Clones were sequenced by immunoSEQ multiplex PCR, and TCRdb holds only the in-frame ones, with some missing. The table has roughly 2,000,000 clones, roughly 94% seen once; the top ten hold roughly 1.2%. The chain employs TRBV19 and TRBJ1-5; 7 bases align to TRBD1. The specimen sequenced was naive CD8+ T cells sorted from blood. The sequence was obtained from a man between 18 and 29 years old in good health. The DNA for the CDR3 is TGTGCCAGTAGTAGAACAGGGGAGGACAATCAGCCCCAGCATTTT. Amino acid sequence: CASSRTGEDNQPQHF.